The 25 T cell receptor beta chains given below trace back to one sample, sequenced in a study of T cell responses to AZD1222 COVID-19 vaccine. The data were produced by immunoSEQ multiplex PCR, yet TCRdb's version contains in-frame clones alone and is incomplete. This table holds 120,000 to 150,000 clones, around 86% found once. The source was peripheral blood, collected on day 0 of MenACWY control vaccination. The receptors shown here come from an adult in good health.

This chain connects TRBV7-9 to TRBJ1-4; no clear D. The CDR3 loop spans 13 amino acids. The V end was cut by 1 base, the J end by 3 bases, with 3 bases between. Germline loops: CDR1 SEHNR, CDR2 FQNEAQ (reference sequence). The CDR3 is CASSLGSNEKLFF. CDR3 nucleotide sequence: TGTGCCAGCAGCTTAGGATCTAATGAAAAACTGTTTTTT.

The rearrangement uses TRBV5-8 and TRBJ2-3; D is possibly TRBD1 (6 bases). CDR3 length: 14 amino acids. Trimming cost V 2 bases and J 4 bases, with 11 bases left between them. Germline V gene data show CDR1 as SGHTS and CDR2 as YDEGEE. The CDR3 sequence: CASSLGQSADTQYF. The CDR3 bases are TGTGCCAGCAGCTTAGGACAGAGCGCAGATACGCAGTATTTT.

The rearrangement uses TRBV20-1 and TRBJ1-4; D gene ambiguous. This CDR3 is 11 amino acids long. V lost 6 bases and J lost 11, with 13 bases in between. Germline-derived CDR1 and CDR2 are DFQATT and SNEGSKA (reference sequence). CDR3 sequence reads: CSAQTVYKLFF. Written as DNA, the CDR3 is TGCAGTGCCCAGACGGTGTACAAACTGTTTTTT.

This clone was picked up a small number of times. The J gene is TRBJ1-1, the V gene TRBV6-5; the D is unclear. Deletions cut 6 bases from V and 0 bases from J, with 8 bases between. The CDR3 extends over 13 amino acids. Germline-derived CDR1 and CDR2 are MNHEY and SVGAGI. The CDR3 DNA is TGTGCCAGCAGATTACAGCTGAACACTGAAGCTTTCTTT. This encodes CASRLQLNTEAFF.

This sequence joins TRBV5-8 and TRBJ1-2, with D possibly matching TRBD1 (5 bases). CDR3 size: 17 residues. The V end was cut by 4 bases, the J end by 4 bases, with 23 bases between. CDR1 and CDR2 (germline): SGHTS, YDEGEE. The CDR3 DNA sequence: TGTGCCAGCAGCCGGGGGGGGTTAGAGGCCTATTCCTATGGCTACACCTTC. The encoded protein is CASSRGGLEAYSYGYTF.

The V call is TRBV18, the J call TRBJ1-5; D perhaps matches TRBD1 (6 bases). This CDR3 comprises 15 residues. Deletions cut 5 bases from V and 4 bases from J, with 15 bases between. Germline V CDR1 and CDR2: KGHSH, LQKENI. The CDR3 loop reads CASSMGGRENQPQHF. CDR3 bases: TGTGCCAGCTCAATGGGGGGCAGGGAGAATCAGCCCCAGCATTTT.

The chain recombines TRBV5-4 with TRBJ1-4; perhaps TRBD1 as D (6 bases). The CDR3 has 14 amino acids. V lost 3 bases to trimming and J lost 8 bases, with 14 bases between them. CDR1 is SGHNT, CDR2 YYREEE, per germline (reference sequence). DNA for the CDR3: TGTGCCAGCAGCTCACGCAGGGGAGAGGAAAAACTGTTTTTT. It codes for CASSSRRGEEKLFF.

The chain couples TRBV20-1 to TRBJ1-6; D is ambiguous. The CDR3 loop spans 13 amino acids. Germline CDR1 reads DFQATT; CDR2 reads SNEGSKA (reference sequence). The V and J ends lost 3 bases and 7 bases respectively, with 10 bases between them. In nucleotides, the CDR3 is TGCAGTGCTAGTTCAACGCCCAATTCACCCCTCCACTTT. Its translation: CSASSTPNSPLHF.

The gene calls are TRBV6-4 and TRBJ2-2, with a tentative D call TRBD1 (5 bases). This CDR3 has 12 residues. Germline lookup yields CDR1 MRHNA and CDR2 SNTAGT. Trimming removed 5 bases at V and 5 bases at J, with 6 bases between. CDR3 DNA: TGTGCCAGCAGTCAGGGAACCGGGGAGCTGTTTTTT. This sequence encodes CASSQGTGELFF.

The table lists this clone with a count of one. The chain couples TRBV25-1 to TRBJ2-2; D may be TRBD1 (5 bases). V lost 7 bases and J lost 2, with 14 bases in between. The CDR3 has 15 residues. Germline CDR1 is MGHDK and CDR2 is SYGVNS. CDR3 sequence (DNA): TGTGCCAGCACGGCCCGACAGTCTAACACCGGGGAGCTGTTTTTT. Encoded protein: CASTARQSNTGELFF.

About this clone itself: Other DNA sequences in this specimen translate into the identical CDR3. The rearrangement links TRBV3-1 (or the pseudogene TRBV3-2) to TRBJ2-1, with TRBD2 as a possible D gene (6 bases). CDR1 and CDR2 (germline): LGHDT, YNNKEL (reference sequence). CDR3 length equals 15 residues. V lost 4 bases to trimming and J lost 0 bases, with 10 bases between them. CDR3 sequence: CASSPSGGSYNEQFF. Here the CDR3 DNA reads TGTGCCAGCAGCCCATCCGGGGGCTCCTACAATGAGCAGTTCTTC.

This chain links TRBV7-9 with TRBJ1-2; no clear D. The CDR3 covers 15 residues. Germline V lookup: CDR1 SEHNR, CDR2 FQNEAQ (reference sequence). V lost 5 bases and J 1 base, leaving 14 bases between the germline ends. The CDR3 DNA is TGTGCCAGCAGCCGATATGCGAAACTTAACTATGGCTACACCTTC. This gives the protein CASSRYAKLNYGYTF.

The chain combines TRBV18 with TRBJ1-3, with D unclear. This CDR3 has 12 amino acids. Germline CDR1 reads KGHSH; CDR2 reads LQKENI. Trimming removed 6 bases from V and 4 bases from J, with 7 bases in between. This chain's CDR3 is CASSRSGNTIYF. The CDR3 nucleotides read TGTGCCAGCTCGCGTTCCGGAAACACCATATATTTT. The full variable domain, its missing parts supplied by reference TRBV18 and TRBJ1-3, is NAGVMQNPRHLVRRRGQEARLRCSPMKGHSHVYWYRQLPEEGLKFMVYLQKENIIDESGMPKERFSAEFPKEGPSILRIQQVVRGDSAAYFCASSRSGNTIYFGEGSWLTVV.

The chain employs TRBV19 and TRBJ2-5; a possible D gene is TRBD2 (6 bases). Deletions cut 10 bases from V and 4 bases from J, with 22 bases between. This CDR3 has 15 amino acids. Per germline, CDR1 LNHDA and CDR2 SQIVND (reference sequence). Here the CDR3 reads CANRQMGGNLETQYF. Here the CDR3 DNA reads TGTGCCAATAGGCAGATGGGGGGAAATTTAGAGACCCAGTACTTC.

This clone appeared a few times. The rearrangement uses TRBV28 and TRBJ2-3; 11 bases align to TRBD2. The CDR3 contains 15 residues. V shed 6 bases, J shed 1 base, and the junction held 3 bases outside the gene matches. Germline CDR1 and CDR2: MDHEN and SYDVKM. For the CDR3, the DNA is TGTGCCAGCAGGGTACTAGCGGGGGGCACAGATACGCAGTATTTT. Its translation: CASRVLAGGTDTQYF.

V usage is TRBV6-5 and J usage is TRBJ1-2, with 8 bases lining up with TRBD1. Germline CDR1 reads MNHEY; CDR2 reads SVGAGI. The CDR3 contains 15 residues. V shed 0 bases and J 8 bases; nucleotides not matched to a gene: 8. The CDR3 DNA reads as TGTGCCAGCAGTTACTCGGACAGGGTAGACGACGGCTACACCTTC. It translates to CASSYSDRVDDGYTF.

V and J are TRBV27 and TRBJ2-2, with D possibly TRBD2 on 5 matching bases. From germline, CDR1 is MNHEY and CDR2 SMNVEV (reference sequence). Trimming shortened V by 3 bases and J by 5 bases, and 16 bases separated the two germline ends. CDR3 size: 16 residues. CDR3 bases: TGTGCCAGCAGTTTTTTACGAATAGGAGGAACCGGGGAGCTGTTTTTT. This gives the protein CASSFLRIGGTGELFF.

This clone was picked up a small number of times. The chain recombines TRBV2 with TRBJ2-2; 9 nucleotides align to TRBD2. Germline trimming cut 3 bases from V and 6 bases from J; bases unmatched to any gene: 5. CDR3 length: 15 residues. From germline, CDR1 is SNHLY and CDR2 FYNNEI. For the CDR3, the DNA is TGTGCCAGCAGTGAGACGGCTAGCGGGGCCGGGGAGCTGTTTTTT. Its protein product is CASSETASGAGELFF. The full variable domain, rest sourced from reference TRBV2 and TRBJ2-2, is EPEVTQTPSHQVTQMGQEVILRCVPISNHLYFYWYRQILGQKVEFLVSFYNNEISEKSEIFDDQFSVERPDGSNFTLKIRSTKLEDSAMYFCASSETASGAGELFFGEGSRLTVL.

This clone has a handful of counts. Other DNA sequences in the same sample also yield this CDR3. The V and J genes are TRBV25-1 and TRBJ1-1; TRBD1 might be the D (5 bases). CDR1 is MGHDK and CDR2 is SYGVNS in the germline V gene. This CDR3 has 13 amino acids. V shed 1 base and J shed 4 bases, with 7 bases lying between them. The CDR3 sequence: CASSEFGGTEAFF. CDR3 coding DNA: TGTGCCAGCAGTGAATTCGGGGGCACTGAAGCTTTCTTT.

This chain links TRBV11-2 with TRBJ1-1, with TRBD1 as a possible D gene (6 bases). The germline V gene encodes CDR1 SGHAT and CDR2 FQNNGV. The CDR3 extends over 16 amino acids. V lost 3 bases, J lost 5 bases, and 19 bases lay in between. CDR3 bases: TGTGCCAGCAGCTTCTACCAACAGGGCGGCGGGACTGAAGCTTTCTTT. Protein sequence: CASSFYQQGGGTEAFF.

The chain combines TRBV19 with TRBJ1-1; D is perhaps TRBD1 (5 bases). Germline loops: CDR1 LNHDA, CDR2 SQIVND (reference sequence). The CDR3 is made up of 14 amino acids. Trimming took off 6 bases at V and 5 bases at J, with 16 bases between the two ends. As DNA, the CDR3 is TGTGCCAGTAGCCTCAGTCGGGCAGGGACTGAAGCTTTCTTT. This codes for CASSLSRAGTEAFF.

This clone was observed a handful of times. The rearrangement joins TRBV6-2 or TRBV6-3 to TRBJ1-2; unclear D gene. Trimming took off 6 bases at V and 8 bases at J, with 22 bases between the two ends. CDR3 size: 15 residues. The germline V gene has CDR1 MNHEY and CDR2 SVGEGT. Written as DNA, the CDR3 is TGTGCCAGCAGGCCTCCGGGTGATACACTAGGGGGCTACACCTTC. Protein: CASRPPGDTLGGYTF.

V gene TRBV7-2 combines with J gene TRBJ1-5; no definite D call. V was shortened by 1 base and J by 6 bases, with 7 bases between the two germline ends. The CDR3 loop spans 13 amino acids. Looked up from germline, CDR1 is SGHTA and CDR2 is FQGNSA. The CDR3 loop reads CASSLGAVQPQHF. Here the CDR3 DNA reads TGTGCCAGCAGCTTAGGGGCGGTTCAGCCCCAGCATTTT.

The rearrangement links TRBV6-1 to TRBJ1-5; D not resolved. The germline V gene has CDR1 MNHNS and CDR2 SASEGT. The CDR3 has 14 residues. Trimming stripped 7 bases from V and 6 bases from J, with 16 bases between. The CDR3 protein is CASTEGVGSQPQHF. The CDR3 DNA sequence: TGTGCCAGCACCGAGGGTGTAGGGAGTCAGCCCCAGCATTTT.

This chain uses TRBV4-1 with TRBJ1-4, with TRBD1 matching over 8 bases. The CDR3 covers 16 residues. The V segment lost 4 bases and the J segment 11 bases; nucleotides outside the gene matches: 15. Looked up from germline, CDR1 is MGHRA and CDR2 is YSYEKL. CDR3 sequence: CASSRGQGERSEKLFF. DNA for the CDR3: TGCGCCAGCAGCCGAGGACAGGGTGAAAGGTCGGAGAAACTGTTTTTT.